The T cell receptor beta chain described here comes from a study of early T cells in non-severe SARS-CoV-2 infection. Study in general: Sequencing used unsorted whole-blood bulk RNA, so chains lack pairing.

This clonotype was counted only a few times. Antigen specificity is unknown. Study observations and caveats: The study's VDJdb matching favored anti-spike CD8 responses and missed private and CD4 specificities.

Attachment of unique molecular identifiers was made to individual cDNA molecules. One entry per CDR3 protein, called by TCRdb with MiXCR from the 5' RACE reads. The data hold approximately 30,000 distinct CDR3 sequences, with around 4% observed a single time. The V gene's germline CDR1 is KGHDR and CDR2 SFDVKD. The junction had 10 bases not matched to a gene; V was cut back by 2 bases and J by 9 bases. The CDR3 spans 16 residues. This chain uses TRBV24-1 with TRBJ2-2, with 8 bases that match TRBD2. The clonotype was recovered from an adult who was a healthcare worker with PCR-confirmed SARS-CoV-2 infection or an uninfected control (not recorded which). Sequencing was done on a sample of whole blood. The CDR3 DNA reads as TGTGCCACCAGTGATTCCGGGACTAGGGGACCCAGGGAGCTGTTTTTT. It encodes CATSDSGTRGPRELFF.